The 11 T cell receptor beta chains given below trace back to one sample, sequenced in a study of T cell changes during pregnancy in multiple sclerosis. The data were produced by immunoSEQ multiplex PCR, yet TCRdb's version contains in-frame clones alone and is incomplete. Of tens of thousands of clones listed, 93% are singletons. This specimen was peripheral blood, taken in the second trimester of pregnancy. The receptors come from a female donor with multiple sclerosis, enrolled in a pregnancy study.

The chain recombines TRBV10-3 with TRBJ2-2; 7 bases are shared with TRBD1. Germline CDR1 reads ENHRY; CDR2 reads SYGVKD. This CDR3 is 14 amino acids long. With V trimmed by 8 bases and J by 4 bases, 7 bases remained unmatched. Here the CDR3 reads CAIGATGITGELFF. The CDR3 nucleotides are TGTGCCATCGGCGCGACAGGGATCACCGGGGAGCTGTTTTTT.

The CDR3 nucleotides are TGTGCCAGCAGCTTAGCGGAGGGTTGGGGCTACACCTTC. It translates to CASSLAEGWGYTF. This chain links TRBV7-6 with TRBJ1-2; D not certain. V was trimmed by 0 bases and J by 8 bases, leaving 10 bases between them. The CDR3 is 13 amino acids. Germline loops: CDR1 SGHVS, CDR2 FNYEAQ. Variable domain in full (rest from reference TRBV7-6 and TRBJ1-2): GAGVSQSPRYKVTKRGQDVALRCDPISGHVSLYWYRQALGQGPEFLTYFNYEAQQDKSGLPNDRFSAERPEGSISTLTIQRTEQRDSAMYRCASSLAEGWGYTFGSGTRLTVV.

The chain couples TRBV2 to TRBJ1-4; possible D gene TRBD1, 5 bases. Germline CDR1 is SNHLY and CDR2 is FYNNEI. The CDR3 consists of 15 residues. Trimming removed 5 bases at V and 0 bases at J, with 10 bases between. The CDR3 loop is CASSTDSSTNEKLFF. Written as DNA, the CDR3 is TGTGCCAGCAGTACCGACAGCTCAACTAATGAAAAACTGTTTTTT. Supplemented by reference TRBV2 and TRBJ1-4, the full variable domain reads EPEVTQTPSHQVTQMGQEVILRCVPISNHLYFYWYRQILGQKVEFLVSFYNNEISEKSEIFDDQFSVERPDGSNFTLKIRSTKLEDSAMYFCASSTDSSTNEKLFFGSGTQLSVL.

The chain couples TRBV5-4 to TRBJ1-1, with D unresolved. Deletions cut 4 bases from V and 4 bases from J, with 11 bases between. From germline, CDR1 is SGHNT and CDR2 YYREEE (reference sequence). This CDR3 comprises 13 residues. CDR3 sequence: CASSPEGITEAFF. The CDR3 bases are TGTGCCAGCAGCCCTGAGGGTATCACTGAAGCTTTCTTT.

V and J are TRBV13 and TRBJ2-5; 8 bases line up with TRBD2. The length of the CDR3 is 14 residues. Germline assignment: CDR1 PRHDT and CDR2 FYEKMQ (reference sequence). Trimming removed 4 bases from V and 9 bases from J; junction bases left unmatched: 10. The DNA for the CDR3 is TGTGCCAGCAGCTCCGGACTAGCCAGGGGAGCCCAGTACTTC. This gives the protein CASSSGLARGAQYF.

The chain carries TRBV5-1 and TRBJ2-3, with 15 bases that match TRBD2. The CDR3 totals 15 residues. Losses at the gene ends were 7 bases for V and 4 bases for J; bases not matched to a gene: 4. CDR1 SGHRS and CDR2 YFSETQ come from the germline V gene. The CDR3 reads CASYGLAGGPDTQYF. Written as DNA, the CDR3 is TGCGCCAGCTATGGACTAGCGGGAGGGCCAGATACGCAGTATTTT.

The chain combines TRBV2 with TRBJ1-4, with TRBD1 matching over 8 bases. The CDR3 consists of 14 residues. J gave up 7 bases and V 4 bases, and 5 bases lay outside the gene matches. Germline V gives CDR1 SNHLY, CDR2 FYNNEI. The CDR3 protein is CASSGGTGREKLFF. The CDR3 DNA sequence: TGTGCCAGCAGTGGCGGGACAGGACGTGAAAAACTGTTTTTT.

The rearrangement links TRBV7-9 to TRBJ1-5; 11 nucleotides agree with TRBD1. The V and J ends lost 5 bases and 6 bases, in that order; junction bases with no gene match: 6. CDR3 length: 15 amino acids. CDR1 and CDR2 from the germline V gene are SEHNR and FQNEAQ (reference sequence). As DNA, the CDR3 is TGTGCCAGCAGCCCGGGACAGGGGGGCGGTCAGCCCCAGCATTTT. Protein sequence: CASSPGQGGGQPQHF.

The chain employs TRBV11-2 and TRBJ2-7; weak D call: TRBD1 (7 bases). The germline V gene has CDR1 SGHAT and CDR2 FQNNGV. V dropped 5 bases and J dropped 6 bases, with 17 bases sitting between them. The CDR3 extends over 14 amino acids. Here the CDR3 DNA reads TGTGCCAGCAGCCTGGAGGGGGCGCTTTTCGAGCAGTACTTC. Encoded protein: CASSLEGALFEQYF.

V is TRBV9 and J is TRBJ2-2; 10 nucleotides match TRBD2. The CDR3 loop spans 15 amino acids. The germline CDR1 and CDR2 sequences are SGDLS and YYNGEE. V shed 4 bases and J 5 bases; nucleotides not matched to a gene: 5. CDR3 loop: CASSPSGGFTGELFF. The CDR3 region has the DNA TGTGCCAGCAGCCCTAGCGGGGGATTTACCGGGGAGCTGTTTTTT. The whole variable domain, filled in from reference TRBV9 and TRBJ2-2, reads DSGVTQTPKHLITATGQRVTLRCSPRSGDLSVYWYQQSLDQGLQFLIQYYNGEERAKGNILERFSAQQFPDLHSELNLSSLELGDSALYFCASSPSGGFTGELFFGEGSRLTVL.

The rearrangement links TRBV30 to TRBJ1-2, with a tentative D call TRBD1 (6 bases). The V and J ends lost 3 bases and 1 base respectively, with 9 bases between them. Germline V gene data show CDR1 as GTSNPN and CDR2 as SVGIG (reference sequence). This CDR3 contains 13 residues. The CDR3 loop is CAWSTGSNYGYTF. CDR3 nucleotide sequence: TGTGCCTGGAGCACAGGGAGTAACTATGGCTACACCTTC.